A selection of T cell receptor beta chains follows, all from one sample in a study of shared clonotypes between healthy human individuals. Repertoires were generated with immunoSEQ multiplex PCR, while TCRdb's copy carries only in-frame clones and drops some. The sample consists of approximately 640,000 clones, about nine tenths of them appearing once. Sample: memory CD8+ T cells from PBMCs. The source of these receptors is a man between 18 and 35 years old in good health. Some clones in this sample may be carry-over from other donors' samples. Each CDR3 is given with its conserved first and last residue. The order of the fields is V gene, clone size, J gene, D gene, CDR3 DNA, CDR3 protein. The D gene is left open where the match is weak. Expanded clones get a size class; other rows say once, few or many, or leave the size out.

TRBV27	.	TRBJ2-1	TRBD2	TGTGCCAGCAGTCCCGCGAGGGTAGCGGGATACTCCTACAATGAGCAGTTCTTC	CASSPARVAGYSYNEQFF
TRBV19	.	TRBJ2-1	.	TGTGCCAGTCGGAAAGGGGGTGCGGGTAATGAGCAGTTCTTC	CASRKGGAGNEQFF
TRBV4-1	.	TRBJ1-2	.	TGCGCCAGCAGCCAAGCAGGGGCAGTCGGCTACACCTTC	CASSQAGAVGYTF
TRBV11-2	once	TRBJ2-3	TRBD2	TGTGCCAGCAGCACGACTAGCGGGATTAGCACAGATACGCAGTATTTT	CASSTTSGISTDTQYF
TRBV9	.	TRBJ2-7	TRBD1	TGTGCCAGCAGTGAAGATTCGGGACAGGACTACGAGCAGTACTTC	CASSEDSGQDYEQYF
TRBV30	once	TRBJ2-7	TRBD2	TGTGCCTGGAGCCCTTTACGAATAGCGGGAGAGCAGTACTTC	CAWSPLRIAGEQYF
TRBV4-1	once	TRBJ1-2	.	TGCGCCAGCAGCCTCGGAGGGGATCTCTATGGCTACACCTTC	CASSLGGDLYGYTF
TRBV28	.	TRBJ2-7	TRBD2	TGTGCCAGCAGTTTATTGCGCTCGGGGACTAGCGGGTTCCGCTCCTACGAGCAGTACTTC	CASSLLRSGTSGFRSYEQYF
TRBV7-2	.	TRBJ2-7	.	TGTGCCAGCAGCTTCCCCACGCGCAACCACGAGCAGTACTTC	CASSFPTRNHEQYF
TRBV28	.	TRBJ1-5	.	TGTGCCAGCAGTTTACCCGGGGTCCAGCCCCAGCATTTT	CASSLPGVQPQHF
TRBV9	.	TRBJ1-2	.	TGTGCCAGCAGCAAGGGGGACAACCGCTATGGCTACACCTTC	CASSKGDNRYGYTF
TRBV7-9	once	TRBJ2-7	.	TGTGCCAGCAGCGGAGGATCGGGGGCCGAGCAGTACTTC	CASSGGSGAEQYF
TRBV19	.	TRBJ2-7	.	TGTGCCAGTAGTATAGATCCAGGGGCGCGGGGCGAGCAGTACTTC	CASSIDPGARGEQYF
TRBV7-9	.	TRBJ2-1	.	TGTGCCAGCACGGAGGATGAGCAGTTCTTC	CASTEDEQFF
TRBV13	.	TRBJ1-1	.	TGTGCCAGCAGCTTAGGGTCTCGGGAGAACACTGAAGCTTTCTTT	CASSLGSRENTEAFF
TRBV6-5	.	TRBJ2-1	TRBD2	TGTGCCAGCAGTTACGGCGGGAGCTCCTACAATGAGCAGTTCTTC	CASSYGGSSYNEQFF
TRBV13	.	TRBJ1-4	TRBD1	TGTGCCAGCCACTCCGGGACAGGGGATGAAAAACTGTTTTTT	CASHSGTGDEKLFF
TRBV6-5	.	TRBJ1-2	.	TGTGCCAGCAGTTACGAGTTGGGACACCCTAACTATGGCTACACCTTC	CASSYELGHPNYGYTF
TRBV7-9	.	TRBJ1-2	.	TGTGCCAGCAGCTTTCATGGCTACACCTTC	CASSFHGYTF
TRBV28	.	TRBJ2-7	.	TGTGCCAGCAGTTCATACGAGGGCCTTGGGGCCTACGAGCAGTACTTC	CASSSYEGLGAYEQYF
TRBV27	.	TRBJ2-7	.	TGTGCCAGCAGTTTAGGGCTATCCTACGAGCAGTACTTC	CASSLGLSYEQYF
TRBV25-1	.	TRBJ2-6	.	TGTGCCAGCAGTGGGGGACGCTGGGCCAACGTCCTGACTTTC	CASSGGRWANVLTF
TRBV5-4	.	TRBJ2-3	.	TGTGCCAGCAGCCACAACACAGATACGCAGTATTTT	CASSHNTDTQYF
TRBV27	once	TRBJ2-1	.	TGTGCCAGCAGCTCTGGGACCCGCAATGAGCAGTTCTTC	CASSSGTRNEQFF
TRBV7-9	.	TRBJ2-5	TRBD2	TGTGCCAGCAGCACCAGCGGGAGAGGAGAAGAGACCCAGTACTTC	CASSTSGRGEETQYF
TRBV27	.	TRBJ1-5	.	TGTGCCAGCAGGGTTACGGCTGGCAATCAGCCCCAGCATTTT	CASRVTAGNQPQHF
TRBV7-3	.	TRBJ2-3	.	TGTGCCAGCAGCTCGGTTGGCGGAATCAGCACAGATACGCAGTATTTT	CASSSVGGISTDTQYF
TRBV27	.	TRBJ2-2	TRBD1	TGTGCCAGCGGACATCTCAGGACAGGGGGCGCGGGGGAGCTGTTTTTT	CASGHLRTGGAGELFF
TRBV9	.	TRBJ2-3	.	TGTGCCAGCAGCGTAGCCAGGGACTTCACAGATACGCAGTATTTT	CASSVARDFTDTQYF
TRBV27	.	TRBJ2-7	.	TGTGCCAGCAGTCCCCTAGGACACTTCCACGAGCAGTACTTC	CASSPLGHFHEQYF
TRBV27	once	TRBJ2-1	.	TGTGCCAGCGGCAGGGCAACCTACAATGAGCAGTTCTTC	CASGRATYNEQFF
TRBV2	.	TRBJ2-2	.	TGTGCCAGCGGGGGGAGACAGACAAACACCGGGGAGCTGTTTTTT	CASGGRQTNTGELFF
TRBV11-1	.	TRBJ2-7	.	TGTGCCAGCAGCCATTCTAGCGCCTTGCGCTCCTACGAGCAGTACTTC	CASSHSSALRSYEQYF
TRBV9	few	TRBJ1-5	.	TGTGCCAGCAGCGTAGGAACAGACCTGTTTCAGCCCCAGCATTTT	CASSVGTDLFQPQHF
TRBV30	.	TRBJ2-3	.	TGTGCCTGGAGTGTACAACCCTCCAGCACAGATACGCAGTATTTT	CAWSVQPSSTDTQYF
TRBV30	few	TRBJ1-1	TRBD1	TGTGCCTGGAGGGACAGGGGGGCCACTGAAGCTTTCTTT	CAWRDRGATEAFF
TRBV2	.	TRBJ2-3	TRBD2	TGTGCCAGCGGCGCCCTAGCGGAGGGGCCAGATACGCAGTATTTT	CASGALAEGPDTQYF
TRBV28	.	TRBJ2-7	.	TGTGCCACCCGAGGGTCCTGGGAGCAGTACTTC	CATRGSWEQYF
TRBV11-2	.	TRBJ1-1	.	TGTGCCAGCAGCTGGAGACGACAGATTAACACTGAAGCTTTCTTT	CASSWRRQINTEAFF
TRBV7-6	.	TRBJ2-7	TRBD2	TGTGCCAGCAGCCGACCCTTTAGCGGGAGCGGCTACGAGCAGTACTTC	CASSRPFSGSGYEQYF
TRBV7-9	.	TRBJ1-1	.	TGTGCCAGCAGCCTAAAGCCCGGGGGGCCCACTGAAGCTTTCTTT	CASSLKPGGPTEAFF
TRBV5-1	.	TRBJ1-1	.	TGCGCCAGCAGCTTGGAATACATGAACACTGAAGCTTTCTTT	CASSLEYMNTEAFF
TRBV4-3	.	TRBJ1-2	.	TGCGCCAGCAGCCAAGGCCGGGGAGGCTACACCTTC	CASSQGRGGYTF
TRBV19	.	TRBJ2-3	.	TGTGCCAGTAGTACCGACTTGGAAGATACGCAGTATTTT	CASSTDLEDTQYF